This T cell receptor beta chain was sequenced for a study of CD8+ T cells in alopecia areata. Treatment indicated: oral pan-JAK inhibitor, 5-10 mg twice daily. cDNA serving as the sequencing template came from extracted, reverse transcribed RNA. Profiling relied on immunoSEQ multiplex PCR, and the TCRdb table lists in-frame clones only, not all of them. Here the sample spans hundreds of thousands of clones, more than 30% being singletons. The V gene lost 0 bases and the J gene lost 1 base, with 7 bases spanning the gap. The germline gives CDR1 SGHRS, CDR2 YFSETQ. The CDR3 covers 14 residues. The sequencing used CD4+ T cells sorted from blood, collected at approximately week 31, from a patient treated with tofacitinib. This rearrangement joins TRBV5-1 to TRBJ1-1; D call uncertain. This TCR came from a human donor with alopecia areata. CDR3 protein: CASSLGRANTEAFF. In DNA form, the CDR3 reads TGCGCCAGCAGCTTGGGTCGGGCGAACACTGAAGCTTTCTTT.